Included here is one TCR beta chain sequence, with context. This sample stems from a study of cytomegalovirus exposure and HLA in healthy donors. The study ran its PCR with 60 Vbeta and 13 Jbeta primers. Only in-frame clones appear in the TCRdb table, and some are missing; sequencing was by immunoSEQ multiplex PCR. Its table records just under 80,000 clones. Sequenced material: PBMCs. The clonotype originates from a man younger than 35 in good health and CMV-seropositive.

The CDR3 sequence: CASSRMDGGRIEAFF. For the CDR3, the DNA is TGCGCCAGCAGCCGGATGGACGGGGGGAGGATAGAAGCTTTCTTT. This chain links TRBV4-1 with TRBJ1-1; tentatively, D is TRBD1 (5 bases). V lost 4 bases to trimming and J lost 8 bases, with 20 bases between them. Germline V CDR1 and CDR2: MGHRA, YSYEKL. The length of the CDR3 is 15 residues.